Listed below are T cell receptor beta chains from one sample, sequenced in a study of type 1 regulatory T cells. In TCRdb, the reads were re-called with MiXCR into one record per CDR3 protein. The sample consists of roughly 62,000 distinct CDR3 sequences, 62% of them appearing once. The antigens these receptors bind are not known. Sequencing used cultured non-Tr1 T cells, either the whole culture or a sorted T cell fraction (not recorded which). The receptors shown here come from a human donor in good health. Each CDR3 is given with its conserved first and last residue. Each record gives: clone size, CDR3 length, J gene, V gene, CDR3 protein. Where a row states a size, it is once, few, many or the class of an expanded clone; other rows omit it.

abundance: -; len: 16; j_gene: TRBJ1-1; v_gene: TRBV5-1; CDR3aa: CASSDRQGSRRPEAFF
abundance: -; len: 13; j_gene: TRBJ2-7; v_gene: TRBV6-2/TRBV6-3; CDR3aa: CASRLAGVNEQYF
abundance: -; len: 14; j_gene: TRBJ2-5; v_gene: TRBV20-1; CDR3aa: CSAMTSGRLETQYF
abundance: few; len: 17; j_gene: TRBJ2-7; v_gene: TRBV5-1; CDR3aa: CASSASASSGEHYEQYF
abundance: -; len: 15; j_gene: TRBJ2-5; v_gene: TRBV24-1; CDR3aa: CATIMLGPTGETQYF
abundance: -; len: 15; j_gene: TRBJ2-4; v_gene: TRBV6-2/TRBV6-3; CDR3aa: CASSTGTSGRRVQYF
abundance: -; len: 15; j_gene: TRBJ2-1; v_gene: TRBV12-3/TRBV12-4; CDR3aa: CASSPDRGTYNEQFF
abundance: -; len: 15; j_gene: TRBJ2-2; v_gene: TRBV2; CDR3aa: CASSERGINTGELFF
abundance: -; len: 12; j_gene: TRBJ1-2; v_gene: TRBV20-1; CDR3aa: CSAWAGTDGYTF
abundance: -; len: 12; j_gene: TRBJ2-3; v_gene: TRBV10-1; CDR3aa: CASSSRRDTQYF
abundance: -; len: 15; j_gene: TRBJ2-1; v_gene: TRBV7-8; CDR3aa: CASSSGLAGGGEQFF
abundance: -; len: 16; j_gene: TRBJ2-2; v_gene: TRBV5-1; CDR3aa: CASSLDLGTNTGELFF
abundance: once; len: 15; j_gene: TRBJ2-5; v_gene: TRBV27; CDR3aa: CASSLSGTSRETQYF
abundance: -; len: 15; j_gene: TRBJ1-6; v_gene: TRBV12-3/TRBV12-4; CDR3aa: CASSLAPGAGSPLHF
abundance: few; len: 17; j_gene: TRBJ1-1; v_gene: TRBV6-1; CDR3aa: CASSRIQTGQVHTEAFF
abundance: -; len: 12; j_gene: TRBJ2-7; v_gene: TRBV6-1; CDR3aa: CASSDSGIEQYF
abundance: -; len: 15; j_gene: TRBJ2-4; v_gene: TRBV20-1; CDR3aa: CSARVQGAAKNIQYF
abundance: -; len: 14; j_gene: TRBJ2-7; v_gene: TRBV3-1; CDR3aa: CASSLSAIPYEQYF
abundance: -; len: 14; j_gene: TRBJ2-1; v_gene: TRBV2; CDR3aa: CVSTMRGSSNEQFF
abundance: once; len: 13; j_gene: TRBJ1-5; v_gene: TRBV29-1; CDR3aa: CSVGEAGVQPQHF
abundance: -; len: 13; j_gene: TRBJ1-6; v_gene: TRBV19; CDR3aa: CASSVGGNSPLHF
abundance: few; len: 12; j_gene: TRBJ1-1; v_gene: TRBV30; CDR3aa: CAWSGPNTEAFF
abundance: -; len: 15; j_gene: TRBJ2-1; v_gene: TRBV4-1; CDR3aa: CASSPPRRSGNEQFF
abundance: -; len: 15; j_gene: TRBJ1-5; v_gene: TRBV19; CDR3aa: CASSIEGMRNQPQHF
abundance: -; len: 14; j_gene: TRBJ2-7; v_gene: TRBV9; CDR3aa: CASSVGTVSYEQYF
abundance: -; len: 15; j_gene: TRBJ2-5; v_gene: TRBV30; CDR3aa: CAWSFGVSKVETQYF
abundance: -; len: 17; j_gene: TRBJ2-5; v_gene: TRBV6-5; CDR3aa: CASRPRLAGLQQETQYF
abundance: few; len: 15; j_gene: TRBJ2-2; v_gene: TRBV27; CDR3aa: CASSYLAGDTGELFF
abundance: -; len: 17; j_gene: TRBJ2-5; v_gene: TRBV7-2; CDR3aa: CASSLVASGRGQETQYF
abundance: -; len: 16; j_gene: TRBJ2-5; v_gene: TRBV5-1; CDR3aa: CASSSGLAGARETQYF
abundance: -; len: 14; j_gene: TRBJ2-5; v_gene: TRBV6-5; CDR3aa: CASSQQGLGETQYF
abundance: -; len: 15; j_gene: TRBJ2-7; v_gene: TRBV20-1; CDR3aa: CSARVLGITSTEQYF
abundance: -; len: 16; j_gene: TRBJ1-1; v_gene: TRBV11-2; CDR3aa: CASSFRSQGTGTEAFF
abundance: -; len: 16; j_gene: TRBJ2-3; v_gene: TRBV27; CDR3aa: CASSISSGSSTDTQYF
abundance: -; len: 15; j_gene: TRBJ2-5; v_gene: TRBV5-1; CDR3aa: CASSQQGPSGETQYF
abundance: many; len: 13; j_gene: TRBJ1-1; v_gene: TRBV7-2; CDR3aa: CASSLQGDTEAFF
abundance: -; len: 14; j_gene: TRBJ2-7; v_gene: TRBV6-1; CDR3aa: CASSDPTNSYEQYF
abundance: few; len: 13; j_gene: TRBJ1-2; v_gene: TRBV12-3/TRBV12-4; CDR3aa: CASSLGGNYGYTF
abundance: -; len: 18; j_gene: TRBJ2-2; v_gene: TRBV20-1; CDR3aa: CSALGFREGRRTTGELFF
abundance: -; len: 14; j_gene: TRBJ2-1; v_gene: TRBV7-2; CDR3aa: CASGSGTAYNDQFF
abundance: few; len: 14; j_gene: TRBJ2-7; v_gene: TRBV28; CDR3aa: CASSDGTGSYEQYF
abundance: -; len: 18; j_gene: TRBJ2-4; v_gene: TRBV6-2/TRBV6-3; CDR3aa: CASCRDRLGLAGKNIQYF
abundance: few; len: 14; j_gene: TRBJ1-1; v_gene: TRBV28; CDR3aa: CASSLGVQNTEAFF
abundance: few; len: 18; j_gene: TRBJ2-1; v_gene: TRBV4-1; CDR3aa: CASSQYAWTSGSIHEQFF
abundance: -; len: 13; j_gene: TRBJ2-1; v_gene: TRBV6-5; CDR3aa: CASAPLAHNEQFF
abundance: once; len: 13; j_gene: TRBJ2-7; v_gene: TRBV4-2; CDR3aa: CASGISGGYEQYF
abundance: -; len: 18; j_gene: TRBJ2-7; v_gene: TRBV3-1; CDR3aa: CASSQERLRLATTYEQYF
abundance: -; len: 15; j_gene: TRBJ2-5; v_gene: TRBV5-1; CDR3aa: CASSLSGKKEETQYF